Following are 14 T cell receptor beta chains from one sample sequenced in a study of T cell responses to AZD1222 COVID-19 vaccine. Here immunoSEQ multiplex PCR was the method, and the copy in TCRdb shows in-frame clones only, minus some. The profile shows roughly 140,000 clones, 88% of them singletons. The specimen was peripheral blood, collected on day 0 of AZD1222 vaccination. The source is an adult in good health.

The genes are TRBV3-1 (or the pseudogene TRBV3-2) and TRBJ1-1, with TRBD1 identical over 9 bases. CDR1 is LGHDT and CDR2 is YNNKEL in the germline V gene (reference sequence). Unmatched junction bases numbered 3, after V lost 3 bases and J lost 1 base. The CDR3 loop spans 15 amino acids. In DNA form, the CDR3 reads TGTGCCAGCAGCCACTCGGGACAGGGGAACACTGAAGCTTTCTTT. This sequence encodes CASSHSGQGNTEAFF.

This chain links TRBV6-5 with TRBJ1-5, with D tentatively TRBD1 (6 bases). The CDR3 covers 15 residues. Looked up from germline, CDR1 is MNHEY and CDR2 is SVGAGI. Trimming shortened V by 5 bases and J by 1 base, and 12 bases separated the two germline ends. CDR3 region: CASSQTGTSNQPQHF. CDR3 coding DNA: TGTGCCAGCAGTCAAACAGGGACGAGCAATCAGCCCCAGCATTTT.

As DNA, the CDR3 is TGTGCCAGCTCACCCGCCCCAGGGGGTGGCACTGAAGCTTTCTTT. Protein sequence: CASSPAPGGGTEAFF. This chain links TRBV18 with TRBJ1-1, with 7 bases aligning to TRBD1. Unmatched junction bases numbered 8, after V lost 3 bases and J lost 4 bases. CDR1 and CDR2 from the germline V gene are KGHSH and LQKENI. The CDR3 is 15 amino acids.

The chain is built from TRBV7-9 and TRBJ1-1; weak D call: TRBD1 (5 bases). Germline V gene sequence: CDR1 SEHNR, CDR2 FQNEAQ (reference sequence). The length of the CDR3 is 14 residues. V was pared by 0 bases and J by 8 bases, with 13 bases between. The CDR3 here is CASSLALGTREAFF. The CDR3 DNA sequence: TGTGCCAGCAGCTTAGCGCTCGGGACGAGAGAAGCTTTCTTT. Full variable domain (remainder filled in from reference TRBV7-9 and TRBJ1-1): DTGVSQNPRHKITKRGQNVTFRCDPISEHNRLYWYRQTLGQGPEFLTYFQNEAQLEKSRLLSDRFSAERPKGSFSTLEIQRTEQGDSAMYLCASSLALGTREAFFGQGTRLTVV.

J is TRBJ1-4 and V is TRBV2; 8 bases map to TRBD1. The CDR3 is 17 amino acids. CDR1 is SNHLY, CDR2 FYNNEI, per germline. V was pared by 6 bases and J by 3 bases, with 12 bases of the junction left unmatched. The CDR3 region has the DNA TGTGCCAGCAGAGCCGGGACAGGATCCTTTGCTAATGAAAAACTGTTTTTT. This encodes CASRAGTGSFANEKLFF.

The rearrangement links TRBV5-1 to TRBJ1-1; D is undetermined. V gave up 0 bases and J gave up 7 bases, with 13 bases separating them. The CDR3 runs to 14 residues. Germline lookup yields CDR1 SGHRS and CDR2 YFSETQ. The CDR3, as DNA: TGCGCCAGCAGCTTGGCCCTCCCCGAGGGTGAAGCTTTCTTT. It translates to CASSLALPEGEAFF.

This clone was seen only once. The CDR3 DNA sequence: TGTGCCAGCAGTCTATCGACCTACGAGCAGTACTTC. Protein sequence: CASSLSTYEQYF. J is TRBJ2-7 and V is TRBV3-1 (or the pseudogene TRBV3-2), with unresolved D. CDR1 and CDR2 (germline): LGHDT, YNNKEL (reference sequence). The CDR3 is 12 amino acids. V lost 6 bases to trimming and J lost 2 bases, with 8 bases between them.

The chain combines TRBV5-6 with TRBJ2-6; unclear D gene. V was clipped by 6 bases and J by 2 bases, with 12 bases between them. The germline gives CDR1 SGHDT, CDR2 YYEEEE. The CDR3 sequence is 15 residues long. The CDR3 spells CASTRRAAGANVLTF. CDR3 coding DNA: TGTGCCAGCACCCGCCGGGCAGCTGGGGCCAACGTCCTGACTTTC.

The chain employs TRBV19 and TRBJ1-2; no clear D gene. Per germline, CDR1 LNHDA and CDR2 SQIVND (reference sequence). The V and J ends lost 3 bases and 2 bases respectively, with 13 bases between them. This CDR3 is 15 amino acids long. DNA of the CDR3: TGTGCCAGTAGTATTGAAGGGAGGGAGAACTATGGCTACACCTTC. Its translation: CASSIEGRENYGYTF.

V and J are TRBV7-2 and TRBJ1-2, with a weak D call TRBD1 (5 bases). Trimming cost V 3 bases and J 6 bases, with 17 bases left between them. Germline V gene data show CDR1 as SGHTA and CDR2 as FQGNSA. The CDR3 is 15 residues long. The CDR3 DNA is TGTGCCAGCAGCTTGCGCGGGACCGGGAGGGATGGCTACACCTTC. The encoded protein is CASSLRGTGRDGYTF.

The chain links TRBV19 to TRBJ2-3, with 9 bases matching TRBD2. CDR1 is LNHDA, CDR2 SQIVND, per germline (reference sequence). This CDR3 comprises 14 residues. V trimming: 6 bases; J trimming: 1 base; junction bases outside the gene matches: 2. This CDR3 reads CASSPSGGTDTQYF. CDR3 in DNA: TGTGCCAGTAGCCCTAGCGGGGGCACAGATACGCAGTATTTT.

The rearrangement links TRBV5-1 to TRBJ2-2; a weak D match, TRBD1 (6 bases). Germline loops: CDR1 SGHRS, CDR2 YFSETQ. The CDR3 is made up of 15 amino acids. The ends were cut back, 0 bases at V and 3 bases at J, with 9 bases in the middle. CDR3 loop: CASSLDRADTGELFF. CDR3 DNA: TGCGCCAGCAGCTTGGACAGGGCGGACACCGGGGAGCTGTTTTTT.

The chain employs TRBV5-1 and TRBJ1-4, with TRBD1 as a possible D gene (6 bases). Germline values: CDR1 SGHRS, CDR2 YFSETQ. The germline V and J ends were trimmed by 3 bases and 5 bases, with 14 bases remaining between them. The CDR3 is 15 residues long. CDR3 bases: TGCGCCAGCAGCTCGAACGGACAGCTAAATGAAAAACTGTTTTTT. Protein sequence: CASSSNGQLNEKLFF.

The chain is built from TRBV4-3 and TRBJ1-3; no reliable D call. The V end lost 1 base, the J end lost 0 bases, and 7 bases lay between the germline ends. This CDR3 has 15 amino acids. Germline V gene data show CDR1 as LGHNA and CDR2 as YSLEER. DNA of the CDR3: TGCGCCAGCAGCCAAGCGCGGACCTCTGGAAACACCATATATTTT. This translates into CASSQARTSGNTIYF.